In its sample, the clone carrying this TCR beta chain was seen many times. The antigen remains undetermined. The CDR3 is made up of 16 amino acids. Germline-derived CDR1 and CDR2 are KGHDR and SFDVKD. V was pared by 3 bases and J by 6 bases, with 19 bases between. A single record per CDR3 protein comes from TCRdb applying MiXCR to the reads. This sample has about 76,000 distinct CDR3 sequences, with roughly 3.6% found just once. The sample is drawn from a study of T cell repertoires in cytomegalovirus infection. For the study at large: CMV infection plus the matching HLA type was flagged by public TCR beta signatures. Broader study findings: Carriers of CMV and the relevant HLA type were discriminated by public TCR beta frequency. HLA-C-restricted CMV-specific TCR beta clonotypes were dominant in the ex vivo response.

The chain recombines TRBV24-1 with TRBJ1-2; tentatively, D is TRBD1 (5 bases). The sequence was collected from a human donor in good health (CMV status not recorded). Some clones in this sample may be carry-over from other donors' samples. The sequenced material came from PBMCs. CDR3: CATSDPTQGPENGYTF. Here the CDR3 DNA reads TGTGCCACCAGTGATCCAACCCAGGGTCCCGAGAATGGCTACACCTTC.